This entry features one TCR beta chain sequence. Its antigen is still unknown. This entry comes from a study of T cell repertoires in cytomegalovirus infection. V lost 8 bases to trimming and J lost 5 bases; unmatched junction nucleotides: 10. The CDR3 runs 15 residues. CDR1 MNHEY and CDR2 SVGEGT come from the germline V gene. Study-wide points: Totalled public TCR beta family frequency picked out people who carried CMV plus the relevant HLA. CMV-specific HLA-C-restricted TCR beta clonotypes dominated the ex vivo response.

One entry per CDR3 protein results from TCRdb running MiXCR on the reads. The sample contains fewer than 550,000 distinct CDR3 sequences, approximately 26% of which appear only once. The source is a human donor in good health (CMV status not recorded). Some clones in this sample may be carry-over from other donors' samples. The genes are TRBV6-2 or TRBV6-3 and TRBJ2-3; TRBD1 agrees at 10 bases. What was sequenced was PBMCs. CDR3 protein: CASRRRGTGEDTQYF. The CDR3 DNA reads as TGTGCCAGCCGGAGGCGTGGGACAGGGGAAGATACGCAGTATTTT.